This record covers a single T cell receptor (beta chain). V was clipped by 10 bases and J by 0 bases, with 17 bases between them. The CDR3 totals 15 residues. The germline V gene has CDR1 MNHEY and CDR2 SVGAGI. The sample is drawn from a study of blood T cell repertoires in COVID-19. In the study overall: The origin of the acute and convalescent COVID-19 samples was the United States, Italy and Spain. Sample material is recorded as cDNA or gDNA derived from T cells, B-cell-depleted T cells, or PBMCs.

How the authors handled the data: Reference gene primer amplification in the assay estimated nucleated cell counts. Using immunoSEQ multiplex PCR, the repertoire was profiled, and TCRdb retains in-frame clones only, with some absent. V and J calls and clone size follow that table, whereas D and trimming were derived from the DNA. The sample shows a few hundred thousand clones, around 83% of them seen only once. The rearrangement joins TRBV6-5 to TRBJ2-3; D perhaps matches TRBD2 (6 bases). This TCR was recovered from a young man who had recovered from COVID-19. Sequenced: peripheral blood. CDR3 in amino acids: CATVKEGGSTDTQYF. CDR3 nucleotides: TGTGCCACAGTAAAGGAGGGCGGTAGCACAGATACGCAGTATTTT.